This record looks at one TCR beta chain sequence and its context. What it binds is unknown. This record comes from a study of graft-versus-host responses after intestinal transplantation. Study details: Transplants given to recipients were multivisceral, liver-intestinal, or isolated intestinal. After anti-thymocyte globulin induction, recipients took tacrolimus and steroids for 3 to 4 years.

General study findings and limits: GvH clones were identified in recipient marrow, with some first appearing in ileum or blood. Allografts carried high graft-versus-host to host-versus-graft clonal ratios in patients having graft-donor T cell macrochimerism.

Some clones are missing from TCRdb's copy, which holds only in-frame ones; the method was immunoSEQ multiplex PCR. The repertoire holds tens of thousands of clones, roughly 90% seen once, with 0.3% to 0.35% in the top ten. V lost 3 bases and J 2 bases, leaving 8 bases between the germline ends. CDR3 length equals 13 residues. Germline assignment: CDR1 LNHNV and CDR2 YYDKDF (reference sequence). The receptor was isolated from a human donor who received an intestinal transplant. The specimen was unstimulated CD4+ T cells sorted from spleen or lymph node cells, collected before intestinal transplant. The rearrangement uses TRBV15 and TRBJ2-7; D may be TRBD1 (5 bases). Here the CDR3 DNA reads TGTGCCACCAGCAGGGACATCGCCTACGAGCAGTACTTC. It specifies CATSRDIAYEQYF.